This T cell receptor (beta chain) was recorded in a study of cytomegalovirus exposure and HLA in healthy donors. CDR3 length: 13 residues. Trimming cost V 6 bases and J 2 bases; bases outside gene matches: 2. Germline V gene lookup returns CDR1 MNHEY and CDR2 SVGAGI. Profiled with immunoSEQ multiplex PCR; TCRdb holds only in-frame clones, not every one. The sample records tens of thousands of clones, approximately 97% being singletons. The chain links TRBV6-5 to TRBJ1-2; 8 nucleotides match TRBD1. The sample was PBMCs. The receptor was isolated from a man in his late teens or twenties in good health and CMV-seronegative. CDR3 protein: CASRGQENYGYTF. The CDR3 DNA sequence: TGTGCCAGCAGGGGACAGGAGAACTATGGCTACACCTTC.